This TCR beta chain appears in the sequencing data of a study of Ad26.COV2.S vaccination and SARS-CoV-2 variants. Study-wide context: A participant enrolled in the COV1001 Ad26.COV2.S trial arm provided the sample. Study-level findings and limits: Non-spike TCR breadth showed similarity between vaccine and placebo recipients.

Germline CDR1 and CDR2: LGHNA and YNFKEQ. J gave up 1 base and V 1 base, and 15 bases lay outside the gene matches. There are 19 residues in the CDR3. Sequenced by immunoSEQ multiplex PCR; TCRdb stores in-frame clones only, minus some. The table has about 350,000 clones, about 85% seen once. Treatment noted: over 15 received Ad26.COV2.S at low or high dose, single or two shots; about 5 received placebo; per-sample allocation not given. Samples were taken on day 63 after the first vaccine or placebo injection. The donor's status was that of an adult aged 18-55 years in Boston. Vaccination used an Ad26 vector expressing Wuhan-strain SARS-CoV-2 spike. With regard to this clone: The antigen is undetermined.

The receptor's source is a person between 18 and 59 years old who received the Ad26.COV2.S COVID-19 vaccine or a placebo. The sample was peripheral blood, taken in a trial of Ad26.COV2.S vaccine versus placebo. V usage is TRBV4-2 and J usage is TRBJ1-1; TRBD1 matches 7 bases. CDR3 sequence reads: CASSQAPGQNSQGNTEAFF. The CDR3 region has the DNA TGTGCCAGCAGCCAAGCGCCGGGACAGAACTCCCAGGGGAACACTGAAGCTTTCTTT.